This TCR beta chain was captured by sequencing in a study of T cells in Graves' hyperthyroidism and ophthalmopathy. The ends were cut back, 5 bases at V and 4 bases at J, with 14 bases in the middle. Per the germline V gene, CDR1 is SEHNR and CDR2 is FQNEAQ (reference sequence). The CDR3 runs 14 residues. At first hyperthyroidism diagnosis, before any ophthalmopathy symptoms, the blood sample was collected. This clonotype was recorded a few times. Template material for amplifying TCR beta CDR3 regions consisted of RNA transcripts. The TCR CDR3 first-round RT-PCR relied on the HTBI primer set. TCRdb recomputed calls from the multiplex PCR reads with MiXCR, one row per CDR3 protein. This sample has around 280,000 distinct CDR3 sequences, with roughly 13% found just once.

Sequencing input: blood. The receptor's source is a woman aged 25 to 39 with Graves' hyperthyroidism that later progressed to Graves' ophthalmopathy. This chain links TRBV7-9 with TRBJ1-2; D gene uncertain. For the CDR3, the DNA is TGTGCCAGCAGCCTGGACTCTAGCCTCTATGGCTACACCTTC. It codes for CASSLDSSLYGYTF. The variable domain in full, completed from reference TRBV7-9 and TRBJ1-2, reads DTGVSQNPRHKITKRGQNVTFRCDPISEHNRLYWYRQTLGQGPEFLTYFQNEAQLEKSRLLSDRFSAERPKGSFSTLEIQRTEQGDSAMYLCASSLDSSLYGYTFGSGTRLTVV.